This T cell receptor beta chain originates from a study of blood T cell repertoires in COVID-19. Study overall: Nucleic acid was either cDNA or gDNA, and it came from T cells, B-cell-depleted T cells, or PBMCs.

In the authors' workflow: Amplification of reference gene primers was used by the study to estimate nucleated cell counts. Using immunoSEQ multiplex PCR, the repertoire was profiled, and TCRdb retains in-frame clones only, with some absent. That table furnishes V, J and clone size, whereas the DNA furnished D and trimming. There are some 330,000 clones in the sample; around 90% occur only once, and about 5% lies in the top ten. The ends were cut back, 0 bases at V and 8 bases at J, with 12 bases in the middle. This CDR3 is built from 14 residues. The germline V gene encodes CDR1 SGHRS and CDR2 YFSETQ. The study assigned cohorts using participant-reported clinical history. Each recovered donor of Cohort 3 presented with two negative PCRs, clearance, or symptom resolution.

The chain couples TRBV5-1 to TRBJ2-1; possible D gene TRBD1, 6 bases. The specimen was PBMCs or T cells enriched from blood (not recorded which). This TCR derives from a man aged 25 to 45 who had recovered from COVID-19. The CDR3 reads CASSLAGTSHEQFF. CDR3 DNA: TGCGCCAGCAGCTTGGCCGGGACATCCCATGAGCAGTTCTTC.